Listed below are T cell receptor beta chains from one sample, sequenced in a study of T cell repertoires in cytomegalovirus infection. TCRdb used MiXCR to reprocess the reads, holding one entry per CDR3 protein. The sample has about 360,000 distinct CDR3 sequences, less than 20% seen once; the top ten hold about 10%. Source material: PBMCs. Receptors were obtained from a human donor in good health (CMV status not recorded). Some clones in this sample may be carry-over from other donors' samples. CDR3s include the opening cysteine and the closing phenylalanine or tryptophan. D genes are given only for firm matches. Clone size, where shown, is once, few, many, or a class for clones that have expanded.

CDR3 length	V gene	clone size	D gene	J gene	CDR3 DNA	CDR3 protein
14	TRBV12-3/TRBV12-4	many	-	TRBJ2-4	TGTGCCAGCCTCCCACGTGGGGCCAAAAACATTCAGTACTTC	CASLPRGAKNIQYF
14	TRBV19	-	-	TRBJ1-2	TGTGCCAGTACCCTAAGGACAGCAGACTATGGCTACACCTTC	CASTLRTADYGYTF
14	TRBV12-3/TRBV12-4	many	-	TRBJ1-2	TGTGCCAGCAGTATCCACCAAGGGTACTATGGCTACACCTTC	CASSIHQGYYGYTF
16	TRBV7-2	many	TRBD1	TRBJ1-1	TGTGCCAGCAGCCCCCAGGGGGTCCTAATGAACACTGAAGCTTTCTTT	CASSPQGVLMNTEAFF
12	TRBV7-9	-	-	TRBJ1-2	TGTGCCAGCAGCTCCGGACGGCGGGGCTACACCTTC	CASSSGRRGYTF
14	TRBV5-1	few	-	TRBJ2-7	TGCGCCAGCAGCTCCGACCTGGGGACCTACGAGCAGTACTTC	CASSSDLGTYEQYF
12	TRBV20-1	few	-	TRBJ2-7	TGCAGTGCTATGTACGGGGGCTACGAGCAGTACTTC	CSAMYGGYEQYF
14	TRBV19	few	TRBD2	TRBJ2-1	TGTGCCAGTAGTCTGTGGACTAGCGACAATGAGCAGTTCTTC	CASSLWTSDNEQFF
13	TRBV7-9	few	TRBD1	TRBJ2-7	TGTGCCAGCAGCCCTAAGGGGGCCGCCGAGCAGTACTTC	CASSPKGAAEQYF
17	TRBV7-2	many	TRBD2	TRBJ2-5	TGTGCCAGCAGCTTAGGATATAGCGGGAGGGCCGGGGAGACCCAGTACTTC	CASSLGYSGRAGETQYF
14	TRBV7-2	many	TRBD2	TRBJ2-7	TGTGCCAGCAGTTTCGGACTAGCGCCCTACGAGCAGTACTTC	CASSFGLAPYEQYF
13	TRBV10-3	few	-	TRBJ1-1	TGTGCCAGTCGGACACGCTGGGACACTGAAGCTTTCTTT	CASRTRWDTEAFF
15	TRBV6-6	-	-	TRBJ2-7	TGTGCCAGCAGTTACTCGGGCGCGGGGCTCTACGAGCAGTACTTC	CASSYSGAGLYEQYF
12	TRBV7-2	many	-	TRBJ2-7	TGTGCCAGCAGCCCCCCCCCCGGCGAGCAGTACTTC	CASSPPPGEQYF
12	TRBV29-1	-	TRBD1	TRBJ1-5	TGCAGCGTACAGGGGGCCAATCAGCCCCAGCATTTT	CSVQGANQPQHF
14	TRBV2	few	-	TRBJ2-1	TGTGCCAGCAAAGTACAGGAACCGTCGGGGGAGCAGTTCTTC	CASKVQEPSGEQFF
13	TRBV7-2	-	-	TRBJ1-2	TGTGCCAGCAGCTCAGACGCGATCTATGGCTACACCTTC	CASSSDAIYGYTF